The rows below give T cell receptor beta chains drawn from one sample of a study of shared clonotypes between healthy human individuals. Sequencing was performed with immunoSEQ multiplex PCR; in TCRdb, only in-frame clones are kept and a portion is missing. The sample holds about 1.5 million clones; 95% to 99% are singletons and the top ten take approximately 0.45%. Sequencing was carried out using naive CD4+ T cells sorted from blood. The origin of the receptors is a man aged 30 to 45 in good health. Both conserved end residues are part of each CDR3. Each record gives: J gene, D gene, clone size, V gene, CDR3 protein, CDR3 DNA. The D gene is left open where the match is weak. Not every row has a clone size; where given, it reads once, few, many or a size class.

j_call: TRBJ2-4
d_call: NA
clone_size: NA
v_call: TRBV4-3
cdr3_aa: CASSPGGGSKNIQYF
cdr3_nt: TGCGCCAGCAGCCCCGGAGGGGGGTCCAAAAACATTCAGTACTTC

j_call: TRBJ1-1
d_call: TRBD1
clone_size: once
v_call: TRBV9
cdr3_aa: CASSVTGTGNTEAFF
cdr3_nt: TGTGCCAGCAGCGTAACCGGGACAGGGAACACTGAAGCTTTCTTT

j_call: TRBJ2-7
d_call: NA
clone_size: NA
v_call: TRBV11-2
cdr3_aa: CASRGSDGIYEQYF
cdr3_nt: TGTGCCAGCAGGGGAAGCGATGGGATCTACGAGCAGTACTTC

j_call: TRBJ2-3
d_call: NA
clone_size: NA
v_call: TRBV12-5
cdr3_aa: CAVGGPPRSTDTQYF
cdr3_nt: TGTGCGGTGGGGGGTCCACCAAGGAGCACAGATACGCAGTATTTT

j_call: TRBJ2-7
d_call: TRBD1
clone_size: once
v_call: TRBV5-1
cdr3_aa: CASSLEFGGKTQPGTGGSYEQYF
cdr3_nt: TGCGCCAGCAGCTTGGAGTTTGGAGGGAAGACCCAACCGGGGACAGGGGGGTCCTACGAGCAGTACTTC

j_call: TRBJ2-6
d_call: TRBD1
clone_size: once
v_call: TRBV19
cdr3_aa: CASSHRKDRVASGANVLTF
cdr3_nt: TGTGCCAGTAGTCATCGTAAGGACAGGGTTGCCTCTGGGGCCAACGTCCTGACTTTC

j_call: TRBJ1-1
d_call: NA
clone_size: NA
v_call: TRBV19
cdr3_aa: CASSPWASGGTEAFF
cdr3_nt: TGTGCCAGTAGTCCCTGGGCCTCCGGGGGCACTGAAGCTTTCTTT

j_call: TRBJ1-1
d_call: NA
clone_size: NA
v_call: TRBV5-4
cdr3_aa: CASTLTVGNTEAFF
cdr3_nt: TGTGCCAGCACCCTTACGGTGGGGAACACTGAAGCTTTCTTT

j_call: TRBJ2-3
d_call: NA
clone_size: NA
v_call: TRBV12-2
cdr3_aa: CAIGPGQGSHWGTDTQYF
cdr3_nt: TGTGCAATTGGACCGGGACAGGGAAGTCATTGGGGCACAGATACGCAGTATTTT

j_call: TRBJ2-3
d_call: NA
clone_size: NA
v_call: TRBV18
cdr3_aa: CASSAEDTQYF
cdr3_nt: TGTGCCAGTTCCGCCGAAGATACGCAGTATTTT

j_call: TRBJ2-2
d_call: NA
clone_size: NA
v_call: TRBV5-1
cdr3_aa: CASSLTGQRETGELFF
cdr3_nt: TGCGCCAGCAGCTTAACGGGACAACGAGAGACCGGGGAGCTGTTTTTT

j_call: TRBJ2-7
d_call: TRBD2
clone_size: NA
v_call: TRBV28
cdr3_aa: CASRSTRTSGSFHEQYF
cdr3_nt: TGTGCCAGCAGGTCAACCAGGACTAGCGGGAGTTTCCACGAGCAGTACTTC

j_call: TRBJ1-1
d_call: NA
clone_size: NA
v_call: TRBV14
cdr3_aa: CASSSSMNTEAFF
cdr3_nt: TGTGCCAGCAGCTCCAGCATGAACACTGAAGCTTTCTTT

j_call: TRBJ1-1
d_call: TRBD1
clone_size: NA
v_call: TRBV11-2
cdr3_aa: CASSLGLSWDRGRTEAFF
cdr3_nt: TGTGCCAGCAGCTTGGGCTTGTCCTGGGACAGGGGACGCACTGAAGCTTTCTTT

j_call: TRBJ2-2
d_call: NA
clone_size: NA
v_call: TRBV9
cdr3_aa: CASSVVGRADTGELFF
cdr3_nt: TGTGCCAGCAGCGTAGTGGGCAGGGCGGACACCGGGGAGCTGTTTTTT

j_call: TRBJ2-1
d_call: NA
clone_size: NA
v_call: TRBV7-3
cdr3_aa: CASSLSGVLYNEQFF
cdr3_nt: TGTGCCAGCAGCTTATCAGGGGTACTTTACAATGAGCAGTTCTTC

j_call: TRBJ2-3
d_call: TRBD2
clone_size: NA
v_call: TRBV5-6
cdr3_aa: CASSSSGDTQYF
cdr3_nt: TGTGCCAGCAGCTCTAGCGGAGATACGCAGTATTTT

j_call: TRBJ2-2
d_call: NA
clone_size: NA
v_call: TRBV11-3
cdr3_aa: CASSFRTTNTGELFF
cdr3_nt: TGTGCCAGCAGCTTTCGGACAACGAACACCGGGGAGCTGTTTTTT

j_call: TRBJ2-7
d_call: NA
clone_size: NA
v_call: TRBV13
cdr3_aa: CASSRLGLRNEQYF
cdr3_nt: TGTGCCAGCAGCCGGCTAGGACTGAGAAACGAGCAGTACTTC

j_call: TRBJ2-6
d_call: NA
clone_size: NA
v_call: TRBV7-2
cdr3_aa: CASSLISGANVLTF
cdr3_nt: TGTGCCAGCAGCTTAATCTCTGGGGCCAACGTCCTGACTTTC

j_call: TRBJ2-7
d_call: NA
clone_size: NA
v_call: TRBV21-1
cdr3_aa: CASSTPGQGSEQYF
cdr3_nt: TGTGCCAGCAGCACCCCGGGACAGGGTAGCGAGCAGTACTTC

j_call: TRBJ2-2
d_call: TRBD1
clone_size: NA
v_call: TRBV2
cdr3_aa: CASSEGTGPTGELFF
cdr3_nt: TGTGCCAGCAGTGAAGGGACAGGTCCCACCGGGGAGCTGTTTTTT

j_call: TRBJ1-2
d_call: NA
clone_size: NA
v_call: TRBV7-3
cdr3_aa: CASSLTRGDGYTF
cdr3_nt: TGTGCCAGCAGCTTAACAAGGGGAGACGGCTACACCTTC

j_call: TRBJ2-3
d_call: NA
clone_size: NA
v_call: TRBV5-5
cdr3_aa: CASSLRAPTDTQYF
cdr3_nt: TGTGCCAGCAGCTTAAGAGCTCCCACAGATACGCAGTATTTT

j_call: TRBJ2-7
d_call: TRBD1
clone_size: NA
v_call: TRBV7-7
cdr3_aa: CASSLGSGGPYEQYF
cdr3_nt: TGTGCCAGCAGCTTAGGGTCAGGGGGCCCCTACGAGCAGTACTTC

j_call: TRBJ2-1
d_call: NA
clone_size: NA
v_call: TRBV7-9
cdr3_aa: CASSLRSNGNEQFF
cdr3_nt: TGTGCCAGCAGCTTAAGGTCAAATGGGAATGAGCAGTTCTTC

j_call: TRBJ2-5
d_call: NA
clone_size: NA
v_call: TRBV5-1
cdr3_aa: CASSLLQETQYF
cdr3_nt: TGCGCCAGCAGCCTCCTCCAAGAGACCCAGTACTTC

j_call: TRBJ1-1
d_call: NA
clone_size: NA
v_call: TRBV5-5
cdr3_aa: CASSSLSRTEAFF
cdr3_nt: TGTGCCAGCAGCTCACTCTCCCGGACTGAAGCTTTCTTT

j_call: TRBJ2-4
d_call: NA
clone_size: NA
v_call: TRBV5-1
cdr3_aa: CASSFIVGEIQYF
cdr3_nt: TGCGCCAGCTCGTTTATTGTGGGGGAAATTCAGTACTTC

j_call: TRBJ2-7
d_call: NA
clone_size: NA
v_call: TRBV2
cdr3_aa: CASSTRQFSSYEQYF
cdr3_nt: TGTGCCAGCAGTACCCGACAGTTCAGCTCCTACGAGCAGTACTTC

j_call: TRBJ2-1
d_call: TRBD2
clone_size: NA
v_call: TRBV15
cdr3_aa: CATSLWLAGDEQFF
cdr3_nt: TGTGCCACCAGTCTGTGGCTAGCGGGTGATGAGCAGTTCTTC

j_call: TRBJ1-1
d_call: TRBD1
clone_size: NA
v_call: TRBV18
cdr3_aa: CASSPQTGGTTEAFF
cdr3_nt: TGTGCCAGCTCACCACAGACAGGGGGCACGACTGAAGCTTTCTTT

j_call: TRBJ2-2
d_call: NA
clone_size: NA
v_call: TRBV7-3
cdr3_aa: CASSLIASMAGELFF
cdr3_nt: TGTGCCAGCAGCTTAATCGCTAGCATGGCCGGGGAGCTGTTTTTT

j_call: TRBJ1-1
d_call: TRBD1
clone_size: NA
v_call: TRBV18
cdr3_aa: CASSPLPGTGVGTEAFF
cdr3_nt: TGTGCCAGCTCACCACTACCCGGGACAGGGGTCGGGACTGAAGCTTTCTTT

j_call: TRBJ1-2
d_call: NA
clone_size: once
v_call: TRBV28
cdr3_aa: CASSRLASVSYGYTF
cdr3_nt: TGTGCCAGCAGCCGATTAGCCTCGGTCAGCTATGGCTACACCTTC

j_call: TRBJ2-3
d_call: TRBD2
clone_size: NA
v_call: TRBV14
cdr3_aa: CASSQDSGSWGTDTQYF
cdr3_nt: TGTGCCAGCAGCCAAGATAGCGGGAGTTGGGGCACAGATACGCAGTATTTT

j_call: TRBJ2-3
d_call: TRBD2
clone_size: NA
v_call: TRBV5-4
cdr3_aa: CASSSPLAGLADTQYF
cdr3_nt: TGTGCCAGCAGCTCCCCACTAGCGGGACTCGCAGATACGCAGTATTTT

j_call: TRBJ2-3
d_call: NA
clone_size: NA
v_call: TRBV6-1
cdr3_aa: CASNKRRTDTQYF
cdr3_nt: TGTGCCAGCAATAAGCGCCGGACAGATACGCAGTATTTT

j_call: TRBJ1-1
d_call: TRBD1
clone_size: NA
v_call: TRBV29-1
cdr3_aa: CSGQGQLNTEAFF
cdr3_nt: TGCAGCGGACAGGGACAGCTGAACACTGAAGCTTTCTTT

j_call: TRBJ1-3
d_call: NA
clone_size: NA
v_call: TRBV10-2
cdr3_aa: CASSVLLGLLSGNTIYF
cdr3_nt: TGCGCCAGCAGTGTTCTACTAGGACTGCTCTCTGGAAACACCATATATTTT